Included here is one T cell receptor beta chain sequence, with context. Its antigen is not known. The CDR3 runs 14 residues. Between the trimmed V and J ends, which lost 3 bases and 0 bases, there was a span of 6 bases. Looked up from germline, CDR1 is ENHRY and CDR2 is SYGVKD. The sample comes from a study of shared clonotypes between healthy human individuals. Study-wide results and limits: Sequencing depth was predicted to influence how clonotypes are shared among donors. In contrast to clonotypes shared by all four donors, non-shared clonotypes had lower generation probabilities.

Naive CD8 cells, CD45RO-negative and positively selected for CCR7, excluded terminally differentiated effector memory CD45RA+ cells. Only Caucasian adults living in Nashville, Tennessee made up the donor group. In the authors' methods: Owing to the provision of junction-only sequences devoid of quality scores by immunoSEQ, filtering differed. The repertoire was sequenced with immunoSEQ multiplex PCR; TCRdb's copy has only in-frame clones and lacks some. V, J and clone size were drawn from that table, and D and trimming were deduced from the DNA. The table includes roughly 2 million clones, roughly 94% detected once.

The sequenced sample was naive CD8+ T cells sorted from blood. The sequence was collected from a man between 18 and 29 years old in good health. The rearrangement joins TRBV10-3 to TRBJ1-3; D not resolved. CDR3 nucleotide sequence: TGTGCCATCAGTGAATCGAGCTCTGGAAACACCATATATTTT. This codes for CAISESSSGNTIYF.